The clone carrying this T cell receptor beta chain was observed a few times. Its cognate antigen is unknown. These data are taken from a study of beta chain features in type 1 diabetes. Study results and limitations: High TCR expression in some cells could lead to their over-representation in cDNA sequencing.

The isolated RNA, all of it, was reverse transcribed, so expressed TCRB transcripts were what got sequenced. TCRdb's table, derived via immunoSEQ multiplex PCR, lists solely in-frame clones and lacks some. Here the sample spans roughly 370,000 clones, about 14% being singletons. With 2 bases removed from V and 6 bases from J, the gap between germline ends came to 19 bases. CDR1 is ENHRY and CDR2 is SYGVKD in the germline V gene. CDR3 length equals 16 residues. The rearrangement links TRBV10-3 to TRBJ1-2; D unresolved. The TCR was taken from a man aged 25-45 years in good health. Source material: naive CD4+ T cells from blood. The CDR3 is CAISEPLGRLGNGYTF. The CDR3 DNA sequence: TGTGCCATCAGTGAGCCCCTCGGAAGGTTAGGGAATGGCTACACCTTC.